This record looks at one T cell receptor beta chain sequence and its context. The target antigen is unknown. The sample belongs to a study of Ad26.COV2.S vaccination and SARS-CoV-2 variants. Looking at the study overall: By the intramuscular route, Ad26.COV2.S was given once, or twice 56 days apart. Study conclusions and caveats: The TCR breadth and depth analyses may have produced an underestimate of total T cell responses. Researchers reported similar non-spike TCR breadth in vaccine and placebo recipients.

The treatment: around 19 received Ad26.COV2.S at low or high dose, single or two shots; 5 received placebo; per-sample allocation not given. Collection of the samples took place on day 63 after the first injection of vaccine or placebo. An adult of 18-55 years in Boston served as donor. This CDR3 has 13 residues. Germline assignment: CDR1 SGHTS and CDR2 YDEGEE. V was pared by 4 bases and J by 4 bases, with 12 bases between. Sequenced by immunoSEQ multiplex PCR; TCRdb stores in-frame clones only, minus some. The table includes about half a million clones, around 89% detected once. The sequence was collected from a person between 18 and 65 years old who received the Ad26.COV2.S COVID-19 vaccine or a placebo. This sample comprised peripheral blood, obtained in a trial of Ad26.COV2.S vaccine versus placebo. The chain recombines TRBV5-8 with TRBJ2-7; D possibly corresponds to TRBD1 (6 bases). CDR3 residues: CASSELQGYEQYF. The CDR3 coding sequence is TGTGCCAGCAGCGAATTACAGGGTTACGAGCAGTACTTC.